Below, 20 T cell receptor beta chains from the same sample are listed, as sequenced in a study of regulatory T cells in long-lasting Graves disease. Time point denoted: newly diagnosed GD, antithyroid drugs for less than 3 months. After RNA was extracted from PBMCs, the TCR library was made from it. Building the TCR beta libraries relied on iRepertoire HTBI primers, and CDR3 regions underwent Arm-PCR. A single record per CDR3 protein comes from TCRdb applying MiXCR to the multiplex PCR reads. In the table there are approximately 390,000 distinct CDR3 sequences, roughly 17% of which are singletons. The same specimen was also included in a second study, on T cells in Graves' hyperthyroidism and ophthalmopathy.

This sample comprised peripheral blood mononuclear cells (PBMCs), obtained at new diagnosis, from a patient treated with antithyroid drugs. The origin of the receptors is a woman under 30 with Graves disease.

This clonotype came up a few times. The chain joins TRBV5-1 to TRBJ1-1; D not certain. The CDR3 extends over 13 amino acids. Germline CDR1 reads SGHRS; CDR2 reads YFSETQ. V gave up 4 bases and J gave up 0 bases, with 7 bases separating them. CDR3 nucleotides: TGCGCCAGCAGCCGGCTGCTGAACACTGAAGCTTTCTTT. It encodes CASSRLLNTEAFF.

This clonotype has a count of ten or more. CDR3 protein: CASRDRVDSPLHF. CDR3 in DNA: TGTGCCAGCAGGGACAGGGTAGATTCACCCCTCCACTTT. This rearrangement joins TRBV2 to TRBJ1-6; TRBD1 matches at 8 bases. The germline V gene encodes CDR1 SNHLY and CDR2 FYNNEI. The CDR3 contains 13 residues. The trim removed 6 bases at V and 8 bases at J, leaving 3 bases unmatched.

This clonotype was detected ten times or more. The chain recombines TRBV12-3 or TRBV12-4 with TRBJ2-7; 8 bases are shared with TRBD2. The CDR3 has 15 amino acids. V shed 5 bases and J 5 bases; nucleotides not matched to a gene: 11. This CDR3 is CASSQLAAFSHEQYF. The CDR3 nucleotides read TGTGCCAGCAGTCAACTAGCGGCGTTTTCCCACGAGCAGTACTTC.

This clonotype was seen once. V is TRBV5-1 and J is TRBJ2-1, with D possibly matching TRBD2 (6 bases). The germline V gene encodes CDR1 SGHRS and CDR2 YFSETQ. V lost 4 bases, J lost 4 bases, and 18 bases lay in between. CDR3 length equals 16 residues. This CDR3 is CASSGPRDWTYNEQFF. CDR3 nucleotide sequence: TGCGCCAGCAGCGGCCCCCGGGACTGGACGTACAATGAGCAGTTCTTC.

This CDR3 reads CASSEGEVQQFF. In nucleotides, the CDR3 is TGTGCCAGCAGTGAAGGAGAGGTCCAGCAGTTCTTC. The chain carries TRBV2 and TRBJ2-1; D call uncertain. V was cut by 1 base and J by 11 bases, with 9 bases left in between. The CDR3 is 12 amino acids. Germline loops: CDR1 SNHLY, CDR2 FYNNEI.

This clonotype showed up many times. V is TRBV7-3 and J is TRBJ2-1, with 15 bases identical to TRBD2. V lost 2 bases to trimming and J lost 7 bases; unmatched junction nucleotides: 3. The CDR3 consists of 16 residues. CDR1 and CDR2 (germline): SGHTA, FQGTGA. The CDR3 here is CASSLGLAGGLNEQFF. The CDR3 nucleotides are TGTGCCAGCAGCTTAGGACTAGCGGGGGGGCTGAATGAGCAGTTCTTC.

Many counts were recorded for this clonotype. This chain uses TRBV5-5 with TRBJ2-2; TRBD2 matches at 13 bases. Looked up from germline, CDR1 is SGHKS and CDR2 is YYEKEE (reference sequence). This CDR3 has 15 amino acids. The V segment lost 4 bases and the J segment 9 bases; nucleotides outside the gene matches: 6. This CDR3 is CASSLTSGGAWELFF. CDR3 nucleotides: TGTGCCAGCAGCCTCACTAGCGGGGGGGCCTGGGAGCTGTTTTTT.

This clonotype was detected ten times or more. This rearrangement joins TRBV11-2 to TRBJ1-1, with no clear D. V lost 2 bases and J 4 bases, leaving 11 bases between the germline ends. The germline gives CDR1 SGHAT, CDR2 FQNNGV. CDR3 length equals 14 residues. The CDR3 sequence: CASSLLAVSTEAFF. The CDR3 DNA follows: TGTGCCAGCAGCTTATTGGCAGTGAGCACTGAAGCTTTCTTT.

The CDR3 sequence: CASGEPGQGNYGYTF. Written as DNA, the CDR3 is TGTGCCAGCGGAGAACCGGGACAGGGGAACTATGGCTACACCTTC. This sequence joins TRBV6-2 or TRBV6-3 and TRBJ1-2; TRBD1 matches 10 bases. The CDR3 sequence is 15 residues long. Trimming cost V 8 bases and J 2 bases; bases outside gene matches: 8. The germline gives CDR1 MNHEY, CDR2 SVGEGT.

CDR3 amino acids: CASSDFGSSGETQYF. The CDR3 region has the DNA TGTGCCAGCAGCGACTTCGGGTCTTCTGGAGAGACCCAGTACTTC. The rearrangement joins TRBV9 to TRBJ2-5; unclear D gene. Germline CDR1 is SGDLS and CDR2 is YYNGEE. Trimming took off 3 bases at V and 4 bases at J, with 16 bases between the two ends. CDR3 size: 15 residues.

Only a few counts were recorded for this clonotype. The chain couples TRBV12-3 or TRBV12-4 to TRBJ2-7; 9 positions match TRBD1. This CDR3 comprises 15 residues. V trimming: 5 bases; J trimming: 6 bases; junction bases outside the gene matches: 11. CDR3 loop: CASSAPGTGRVEQYF. The CDR3 DNA is TGTGCCAGCAGTGCCCCCGGGACAGGGCGGGTCGAGCAGTACTTC.

The chain's CDR3 is CASSLEVGPHNEQFF. Here the CDR3 DNA reads TGTGCCAGCAGCTTAGAAGTGGGACCCCACAATGAGCAGTTCTTC. This chain connects TRBV11-3 to TRBJ2-1; D is tentatively TRBD1 or TRBD2 (5 bases each). The V end was cut by 0 bases, the J end by 5 bases, with 11 bases between. This CDR3 is 15 amino acids long. In germline, CDR1 is SGHNT, CDR2 YENEEA.

This clonotype has only one observation. The rearrangement joins TRBV5-4 to TRBJ2-2; TRBD2 agrees at 10 bases. V was pared by 1 base and J by 2 bases, with 2 bases of the junction left unmatched. The CDR3 runs to 16 residues. Germline V CDR1 and CDR2: SGHNT, YYREEE (reference sequence). CDR3 sequence: CASSLLAGVNTGELFF. The CDR3 nucleotides read TGTGCCAGCAGCTTGCTAGCGGGAGTTAACACCGGGGAGCTGTTTTTT.

This clonotype was recorded many times. The chain is built from TRBV12-3 or TRBV12-4 and TRBJ2-2, with 10 nucleotides matching TRBD1. After removal of 5 bases from V and 7 bases from J, the junction contained 4 bases not matched to a gene. There are 14 residues in the CDR3. CDR3 nucleotide sequence: TGTGCCAGCAGTCGGACAGGGGGTGGCGGGGAGCTGTTTTTT. Translating it yields CASSRTGGGGELFF.

This clonotype turned up a few times. In DNA form, the CDR3 reads TGTGCCAGCAGCCAACACCTTAACTATGGCTACACCTTC. Its protein product is CASSQHLNYGYTF. The rearrangement joins TRBV4-2 to TRBJ1-2, with D uncertain. Trimming pared 2 bases from V and 1 base from J, leaving 5 bases between. CDR1 is LGHNA and CDR2 is YNFKEQ in the germline V gene. The CDR3 sequence is 13 residues long.

This rearrangement joins TRBV19 to TRBJ2-3, with D possibly matching TRBD2 (7 bases). V was trimmed by 6 bases and J by 3 bases, leaving 16 bases between them. Germline V gene data show CDR1 as LNHDA and CDR2 as SQIVND (reference sequence). The CDR3 spans 15 residues. In nucleotides, the CDR3 is TGTGCCAGTAGAGGGGGGCGGGGGCTGACAGATACGCAGTATTTT. As protein: CASRGGRGLTDTQYF. Full variable domain (outside the CDR3, taken from reference TRBV19 and TRBJ2-3): DGGITQSPKYLFRKEGQNVTLSCEQNLNHDAMYWYRQDPGQGLRLIYYSQIVNDFQKGDIAEGYSVSREKKESFPLTVTSAQKNPTAFYLCASRGGRGLTDTQYFGPGTRLTVL.

With respect to this clonotype: Mismatch with germline at one junction end may stem from a read error. The CDR3 region has the DNA TGTGGCAGTTGGGACAGGCCTAATGAGCAGTTCTTC. Encoded protein: CGSWDRPNEQFF. The V and J genes are TRBV19 and TRBJ2-1, with 8 bases matching TRBD1. Germline V gene data show CDR1 as LNHDA and CDR2 as SQIVND (reference sequence). The CDR3 covers 12 residues.

This clonotype was counted many times. The chain carries TRBV24-1 and TRBJ2-1; the match to TRBD2 covers 14 bases. CDR1 is KGHDR and CDR2 is SFDVKD in the germline V gene. V trimming: 4 bases; J trimming: 7 bases; junction bases outside the gene matches: 2. The CDR3 loop spans 15 amino acids. CDR3 bases: TGTGCCACCAGTGAGTGGACTAGCGGGGGGAATGAGCAGTTCTTC. This encodes CATSEWTSGGNEQFF.

Of note for this clonotype: One end of the junction fails to match germline, which may point to a read error. This chain links TRBV24-1 with TRBJ2-3; 12 nucleotides match TRBD2. Looked up from germline, CDR1 is KGHDR and CDR2 is SFDVKD. The CDR3 loop spans 18 amino acids. CDR3 region: CATSDYHLAGGDTDTQCF. Written as DNA, the CDR3 is TGTGCCACCAGTGATTACCATCTAGCGGGGGGGGACACAGATACGCAGTGTTTT.

This clonotype showed up many times. This sequence joins TRBV5-6 and TRBJ2-7; maybe TRBD2 (5 bases). Germline-derived CDR1 and CDR2 are SGHDT and YYEEEE. The CDR3 loop spans 14 amino acids. The V gene lost 2 bases and the J gene lost 3 bases, with 12 bases spanning the gap. In DNA form, the CDR3 reads TGTGCCAGCAGCTTTGTTTCCGGGAACTACGAGCAGTACTTC. This translates into CASSFVSGNYEQYF. Based on the CDR3 plus reference TRBV5-6 and TRBJ2-7, the full variable domain is DAGVTQSPTHLIKTRGQQVTLRCSPKSGHDTVSWYQQALGQGPQFIFQYYEEEERQRGNFPDRFSGHQFPNYSSELNVNALLLGDSALYLCASSFVSGNYEQYFGPGTRLTVT.